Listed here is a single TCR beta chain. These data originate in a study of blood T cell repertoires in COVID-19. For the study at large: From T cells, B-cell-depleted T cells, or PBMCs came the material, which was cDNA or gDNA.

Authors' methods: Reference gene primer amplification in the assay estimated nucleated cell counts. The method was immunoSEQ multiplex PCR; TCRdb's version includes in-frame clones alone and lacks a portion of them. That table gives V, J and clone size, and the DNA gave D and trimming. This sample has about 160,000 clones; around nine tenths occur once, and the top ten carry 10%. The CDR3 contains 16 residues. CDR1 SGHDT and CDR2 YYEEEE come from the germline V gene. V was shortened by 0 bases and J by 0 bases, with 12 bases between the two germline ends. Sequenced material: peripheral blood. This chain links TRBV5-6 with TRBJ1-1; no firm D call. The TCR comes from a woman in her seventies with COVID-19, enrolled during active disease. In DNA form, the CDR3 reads TGTGCCAGCAGCTTGGGGCCGAAACGCATGAACACTGAAGCTTTCTTT. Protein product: CASSLGPKRMNTEAFF.